A selection of T cell receptor beta chains follows, all from one sample in a study of glioma-infiltrating T cells after dendritic cell vaccination. Libraries were prepared by immunoSEQ multiplex PCR; TCRdb keeps only in-frame clonotypes and omits some of them. The sample has some 91,000 clones; more than 80% are singletons. The source was blood, collected after dendritic cell vaccination. The receptors originated from a human donor with glioblastoma. Both conserved end residues are part of each CDR3.

V | CDR3
TRBV4-2 | CASSQEKTKLNTEAFF
TRBV11-1 | CASSAMHYEQYF
TRBV19 | CASSKSTSAGQETQYF
TRBV7-2 | CASSPDRGGQPQHF
TRBV5-4 | CASSLVEDSEQFF
TRBV27 | CASSRRPGIDGYTF
TRBV19 | CARELAGDPYEQYF
TRBV28 | CASSLGGIIYYGYTF
TRBV30 | CAWSVNANIQYF
TRBV7-2 | CASSSPDRRANYGYTF
TRBV19 | CASRGTYNSPLHF
TRBV9 | CASSSSSQPFSGNTIYF
TRBV4-1 | CASRLAGGSGETQYF
TRBV9 | CASSVGVSGQGNNEQFF
TRBV5-6 | CASSPLSGNTEAFF
TRBV5-1 | CASSFDTFLNTEAFF
TRBV6-5 | CASSYGQIDRNQPQHF
TRBV2 | CASRTESGGGEQFF
TRBV14 | CASSQRDRGGSPLHF
TRBV6-4 | CASSDISGSMDEQFF
TRBV6-6 | CASTPTGGNYGYTF
TRBV4-1 | CASSQEAGGHSPLHF
TRBV13 | CASSQSRDRDNEQYF
TRBV29-1 | CSVAQGNTGELFF
TRBV25-1 | CASSESQNTEAFF
TRBV5-1 | CASSLPGNYGYTF
TRBV27 | CASSSTDRPGYTF
TRBV19 | CASSSGLAGAQDTQYF
TRBV5-6 | CASSLLQGSRETQYF
TRBV4-2 | CASSQATPNPGQGQFF
TRBV30 | CAWSLSGSKGTQYF
TRBV19 | CASSREVGRQAGQPQHF
TRBV25-1 | CASSGDTSNEKLFF
TRBV27 | CASRETGTGPYNEQFF
TRBV6-5 | CASSEQGSTEAFF
TRBV6-1 | CASSEGGQGNIQYF
TRBV19 | CASTPSTVSYGYTF
TRBV19 | CASSMGQGTSPLHF
TRBV9 | CASSVGTGGNEKLFF
TRBV19 | CASSIVGVSNYGYTF
TRBV5-6 | CASRITGQGDYGYTF
TRBV5-1 | CASSGGQMTGELFF
TRBV2 | CASSQIGGNNEQFF
TRBV2 | CAGARYQETQYF